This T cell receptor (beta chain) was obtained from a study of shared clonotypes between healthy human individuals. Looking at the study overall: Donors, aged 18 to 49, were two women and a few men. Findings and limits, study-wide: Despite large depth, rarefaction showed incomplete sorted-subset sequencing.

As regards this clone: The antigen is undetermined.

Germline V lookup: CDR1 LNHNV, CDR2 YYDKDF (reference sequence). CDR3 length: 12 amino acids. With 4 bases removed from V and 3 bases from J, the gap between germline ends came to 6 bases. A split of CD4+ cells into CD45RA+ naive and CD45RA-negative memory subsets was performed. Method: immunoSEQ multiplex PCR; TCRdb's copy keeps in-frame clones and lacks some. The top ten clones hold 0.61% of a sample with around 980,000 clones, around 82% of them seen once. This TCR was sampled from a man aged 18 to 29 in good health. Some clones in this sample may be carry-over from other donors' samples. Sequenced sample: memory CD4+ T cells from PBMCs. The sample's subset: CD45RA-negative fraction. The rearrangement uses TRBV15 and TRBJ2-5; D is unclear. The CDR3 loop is CATSTSKETQYF. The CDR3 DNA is TGTGCCACCAGCACATCCAAAGAGACCCAGTACTTC.